These 20 T cell receptor beta chains were sequenced from one sample in a study of cytomegalovirus exposure and HLA in healthy donors. In the PCR, 60 Vbeta and 13 Jbeta primers were used. Data came from immunoSEQ multiplex PCR; TCRdb stores just in-frame clones and leaves some out. This sample has some 100,000 clones; more than 65% occur once, and the top ten carry less than 5%. Input material: PBMCs. These receptors all stem from a woman aged 18-30 years in good health and CMV-seropositive.

This clone was picked up a small number of times. V and J are TRBV27 and TRBJ2-7, with D perhaps matching TRBD1 (5 bases). V lost 5 bases, J lost 2 bases, and 16 bases lay in between. Per germline, CDR1 MNHEY and CDR2 SMNVEV (reference sequence). The CDR3 totals 15 residues. As DNA, the CDR3 is TGTGCCAGCAGTGCCGACAGCTTGCCACCCTACGAGCAGTACTTC. Translated, it gives CASSADSLPPYEQYF.

This chain joins TRBV6-5 and TRBJ1-5; 8 bases are a match to TRBD1. CDR1 and CDR2 (germline): MNHEY, SVGAGI. J gave up 7 bases and V 5 bases, and 7 bases lay outside the gene matches. This CDR3 region has 14 residues. CDR3 sequence reads: CASSGTGPFQPQHF. The CDR3 region has the DNA TGTGCCAGCAGTGGGACAGGCCCCTTCCAGCCCCAGCATTTT.

The chain recombines TRBV10-3 with TRBJ2-3; D not resolved. Germline lookup yields CDR1 ENHRY and CDR2 SYGVKD. The V and J ends lost 6 bases and 0 bases respectively, with 13 bases between them. The CDR3 has 15 amino acids. CDR3 in amino acids: CAISGLGASTDTQYF. The CDR3 DNA sequence: TGTGCCATCAGCGGATTAGGAGCCAGCACAGATACGCAGTATTTT.

V is TRBV2 and J is TRBJ2-1; D possibly corresponds to TRBD1 (5 bases). The germline CDR1 and CDR2 sequences are SNHLY and FYNNEI. This CDR3 spans 11 amino acids. V was cut by 8 bases and J by 8 bases, with 10 bases left in between. In DNA, the CDR3 is TGTGCCAGCCAGAAGGGGTATGAGCAGTTCTTC. Translating gives CASQKGYEQFF.

This clone appeared a few times. The V gene is TRBV11-2, the J gene TRBJ1-1, with D maybe TRBD1 (5 bases). The germline V gene encodes CDR1 SGHAT and CDR2 FQNNGV. With 4 bases removed from V and 5 bases from J, the gap between germline ends came to 11 bases. The length of the CDR3 is 13 residues. The CDR3 here is CASSSIQDTEAFF. The CDR3 DNA reads as TGTGCCAGCAGCTCCATACAGGATACTGAAGCTTTCTTT.

The chain has TRBV27 and TRBJ2-7, with 7 bases fitting TRBD1. The CDR3 is made up of 13 amino acids. V lost 6 bases, J lost 0 bases, and 2 bases stayed unmatched. Germline-derived CDR1 and CDR2 are MNHEY and SMNVEV (reference sequence). In DNA form, the CDR3 reads TGTGCCAGCAGCCGGGACAGCTCCTACGAGCAGTACTTC. It yields the protein CASSRDSSYEQYF.

The CDR3, as DNA: TGTGCCAGCAGTGAAACCCCCCCGGACAGGGGGCCCTACGAGCAGTACTTC. As protein: CASSETPPDRGPYEQYF. The chain couples TRBV6-1 to TRBJ2-7, with 11 bases that match TRBD1. The CDR3 has 17 amino acids. With 2 bases clipped from V and 2 bases from J, the junction kept 8 bases outside the gene matches. In germline, CDR1 is MNHNS, CDR2 SASEGT.

The rearrangement links TRBV7-8 to TRBJ1-3, with D perhaps matching TRBD1 (6 bases). The CDR3 runs to 16 residues. V was pared by 4 bases and J by 4 bases, with 17 bases between. Germline V gene data show CDR1 as SGHVS and CDR2 as FQNEAQ. CDR3 bases: TGTGCCAGCAGCTCGGGACATCCCCGCGCCGGAAACACCATATATTTT. Protein product: CASSSGHPRAGNTIYF.

This chain joins TRBV23-1 and TRBJ2-7; 8 nucleotides line up with TRBD2. TRBV23-1 is filed as an ORF, its function uncertain. The V gene end was trimmed by 0 bases and the J gene end by 2 bases; junction bases not matched to a gene: 6. The CDR3 covers 16 residues. The CDR3, as DNA: TGCGCCAGCAGTCAATCGACGGGACTAGTTCCCTACGAGCAGTACTTC. Translation gives CASSQSTGLVPYEQYF.

There are a few counts of this clone. The chain has TRBV5-5 and TRBJ1-2, with TRBD1 matching over 9 bases. J was trimmed by 4 bases and V by 5 bases; bases with no gene match: 9. This CDR3 has 15 amino acids. CDR1 and CDR2 (germline): SGHKS, YYEKEE (reference sequence). Written as DNA, the CDR3 is TGTGCCAGCAGTAGGCCGGGACAGGGTGCCTATGGCTACACCTTC. This sequence encodes CASSRPGQGAYGYTF.

Only a few counts were recorded for this clone. V and J are TRBV6-1 and TRBJ1-2; D might be TRBD1 (5 bases). The germline CDR1 and CDR2 sequences are MNHNS and SASEGT. The germline V and J ends were trimmed by 3 bases and 8 bases, with 19 bases remaining between them. The CDR3 is 15 residues long. The CDR3 loop is CASSDLWGGEVGYTF. CDR3 nucleotide sequence: TGTGCCAGCAGTGACCTATGGGGGGGGGAGGTAGGCTACACCTTC.

J is TRBJ2-1 and V is TRBV10-3; 12 bases are a match to TRBD2. Trimming cost V 7 bases and J 4 bases; bases outside gene matches: 5. Per germline, CDR1 ENHRY and CDR2 SYGVKD. The CDR3 loop spans 15 amino acids. The CDR3 DNA reads as TGTGCCATCAAGACGGGACTAGCGGGTTACAATGAGCAGTTCTTC. Protein product: CAIKTGLAGYNEQFF.

The chain combines TRBV28 with TRBJ1-2; 10 nucleotides line up with TRBD1. The CDR3 totals 14 residues. Germline V gene lookup returns CDR1 MDHEN and CDR2 SYDVKM. V was clipped by 10 bases and J by 7 bases; unmatched bases: 12. CDR3 sequence: CATPNRTGGSGYTF. In DNA form, the CDR3 reads TGTGCCACCCCAAACCGGACAGGGGGGAGTGGCTACACCTTC.

The chain uses TRBV28 and TRBJ2-7, with D unresolved. The CDR3 has 12 residues. The V gene lost 7 bases and the J gene lost 6 bases, with 13 bases spanning the gap. CDR1 is MDHEN and CDR2 is SYDVKM in the germline V gene. CDR3 loop: CASTVEEGEQYF. The CDR3 DNA follows: TGTGCCAGCACCGTCGAGGAAGGCGAGCAGTACTTC.

This clone was recorded only once. This chain uses TRBV10-1 with TRBJ2-7, with D possibly being TRBD1 (6 bases). Trimming removed 7 bases from V and 2 bases from J, with 24 bases in between. The germline CDR1 and CDR2 sequences are WNHNN and SYGVQD (reference sequence). The CDR3 spans 17 residues. CDR3 region: CASKDSWGTRDPYEQYF. In DNA form, the CDR3 reads TGCGCCAGCAAAGACTCCTGGGGGACACGGGACCCCTACGAGCAGTACTTC.

V gene TRBV6-5 combines with J gene TRBJ2-4; 8 bases agree with TRBD1. The CDR3 is 16 amino acids. Germline V CDR1 and CDR2: MNHEY, SVGAGI. The V gene end was trimmed by 1 base and the J gene end by 5 bases; junction bases not matched to a gene: 7. CDR3 coding DNA: TGTGCCAGCAGTTACTACGGCAGGGGGCAGGAAAACATTCAGTACTTC. This gives the protein CASSYYGRGQENIQYF.

This chain joins TRBV11-3 and TRBJ2-3; 7 nucleotides align to TRBD1. Per the germline V gene, CDR1 is SGHNT and CDR2 is YENEEA. The CDR3 totals 14 residues. The V segment lost 3 bases and the J segment 2 bases; nucleotides outside the gene matches: 2. The CDR3 loop is CASSLGQLTDTQYF. The CDR3 region has the DNA TGTGCCAGCAGCTTGGGACAGCTCACAGATACGCAGTATTTT. Using reference TRBV11-3 and TRBJ2-3 for the parts outside the CDR3, the full variable domain is EAGVVQSPRYKIIEKKQPVAFWCNPISGHNTLYWYLQNLGQGPELLIRYENEEAVDDSQLPKDRFSAERLKGVDSTLKIQPAELGDSAVYLCASSLGQLTDTQYFGPGTRLTVL.

The chain links TRBV11-3 to TRBJ2-3, with TRBD2 matching over 7 bases. V was pared by 1 base and J by 4 bases, with 17 bases of the junction left unmatched. Germline values: CDR1 SGHNT, CDR2 YENEEA. The CDR3 is made up of 19 amino acids. CDR3 region: CASSLAGLSVREKSDTQYF. CDR3 nucleotides: TGTGCCAGCAGCTTAGCTGGCCTTAGCGTGCGGGAGAAGTCAGATACGCAGTATTTT.

This clone was seen only once. The chain has TRBV28 and TRBJ1-5; possibly TRBD1 for D (5 bases). Germline V gene lookup returns CDR1 MDHEN and CDR2 SYDVKM. The CDR3 totals 14 residues. V was trimmed by 3 bases and J by 3 bases, leaving 9 bases between them. The CDR3 DNA reads TGTGCCAGCAGTTTCCAGGGCACCAATCAGCCCCAGCATTTT. Amino acid sequence: CASSFQGTNQPQHF. Full variable domain (outside the CDR3, taken from reference TRBV28 and TRBJ1-5): DVKVTQSSRYLVKRTGEKVFLECVQDMDHENMFWYRQDPGLGLRLIYFSYDVKMKEKGDIPEGYSVSREKKERFSLILESASTNQTSMYLCASSFQGTNQPQHFGDGTRLSIL.

V gene TRBV6-6 combines with J gene TRBJ1-5; D unresolved. The CDR3 totals 13 residues. V shed 5 bases and J shed 7 bases, with 12 bases lying between them. In germline, CDR1 is MNHNY, CDR2 SVGAGI (reference sequence). In DNA form, the CDR3 reads TGTGCCAGCAGTCGGTACGGTGTCCAGCCCCAGCATTTT. Protein product: CASSRYGVQPQHF.